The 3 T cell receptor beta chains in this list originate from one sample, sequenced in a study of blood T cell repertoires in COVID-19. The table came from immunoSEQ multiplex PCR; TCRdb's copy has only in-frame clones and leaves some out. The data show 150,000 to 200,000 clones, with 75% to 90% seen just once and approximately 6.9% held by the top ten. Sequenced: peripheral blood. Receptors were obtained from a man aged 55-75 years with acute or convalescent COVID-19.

The CDR3 sequence is CAWASGSSSGEQFF. The CDR3 DNA reads as TGTGCCTGGGCTAGCGGGAGTAGCTCGGGGGAGCAGTTCTTC. The gene calls are TRBV30 and TRBJ2-1, with 10 bases fitting TRBD2. The CDR3 extends over 14 amino acids. The germline CDR1 and CDR2 sequences are GTSNPN and SVGIG (reference sequence). The trim removed 5 bases at V and 10 bases at J, leaving 11 bases unmatched.

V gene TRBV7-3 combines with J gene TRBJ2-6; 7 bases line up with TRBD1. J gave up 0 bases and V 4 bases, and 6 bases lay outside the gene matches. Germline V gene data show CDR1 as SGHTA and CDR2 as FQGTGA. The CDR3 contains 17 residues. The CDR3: CASSWGTANSGANVLTF. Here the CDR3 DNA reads TGTGCCAGCAGCTGGGGGACAGCAAACTCTGGGGCCAACGTCCTGACTTTC. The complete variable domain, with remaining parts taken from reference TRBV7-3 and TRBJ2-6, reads GAGVSQTPSNKVTEKGKYVELRCDPISGHTALYWYRQSLGQGPEFLIYFQGTGAADDSGLPNDRFFAVRPEGSVSTLKIQRTERGDSAVYLCASSWGTANSGANVLTFGAGSRLTVL.

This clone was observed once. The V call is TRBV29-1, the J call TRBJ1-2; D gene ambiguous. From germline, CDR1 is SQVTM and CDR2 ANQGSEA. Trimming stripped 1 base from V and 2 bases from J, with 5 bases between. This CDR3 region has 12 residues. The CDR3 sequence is CSVEGRNYGYTF. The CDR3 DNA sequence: TGCAGCGTTGAAGGGCGGAACTATGGCTACACCTTC. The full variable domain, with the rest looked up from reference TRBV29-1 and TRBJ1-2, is SAVISQKPSRDICQRGTSLTIQCQVDSQVTMMFWYRQQPGQSLTLIATANQGSEATYESGFVIDKFPISRPNLTFSTLTVSNMSPEDSSIYLCSVEGRNYGYTFGSGTRLTVV.